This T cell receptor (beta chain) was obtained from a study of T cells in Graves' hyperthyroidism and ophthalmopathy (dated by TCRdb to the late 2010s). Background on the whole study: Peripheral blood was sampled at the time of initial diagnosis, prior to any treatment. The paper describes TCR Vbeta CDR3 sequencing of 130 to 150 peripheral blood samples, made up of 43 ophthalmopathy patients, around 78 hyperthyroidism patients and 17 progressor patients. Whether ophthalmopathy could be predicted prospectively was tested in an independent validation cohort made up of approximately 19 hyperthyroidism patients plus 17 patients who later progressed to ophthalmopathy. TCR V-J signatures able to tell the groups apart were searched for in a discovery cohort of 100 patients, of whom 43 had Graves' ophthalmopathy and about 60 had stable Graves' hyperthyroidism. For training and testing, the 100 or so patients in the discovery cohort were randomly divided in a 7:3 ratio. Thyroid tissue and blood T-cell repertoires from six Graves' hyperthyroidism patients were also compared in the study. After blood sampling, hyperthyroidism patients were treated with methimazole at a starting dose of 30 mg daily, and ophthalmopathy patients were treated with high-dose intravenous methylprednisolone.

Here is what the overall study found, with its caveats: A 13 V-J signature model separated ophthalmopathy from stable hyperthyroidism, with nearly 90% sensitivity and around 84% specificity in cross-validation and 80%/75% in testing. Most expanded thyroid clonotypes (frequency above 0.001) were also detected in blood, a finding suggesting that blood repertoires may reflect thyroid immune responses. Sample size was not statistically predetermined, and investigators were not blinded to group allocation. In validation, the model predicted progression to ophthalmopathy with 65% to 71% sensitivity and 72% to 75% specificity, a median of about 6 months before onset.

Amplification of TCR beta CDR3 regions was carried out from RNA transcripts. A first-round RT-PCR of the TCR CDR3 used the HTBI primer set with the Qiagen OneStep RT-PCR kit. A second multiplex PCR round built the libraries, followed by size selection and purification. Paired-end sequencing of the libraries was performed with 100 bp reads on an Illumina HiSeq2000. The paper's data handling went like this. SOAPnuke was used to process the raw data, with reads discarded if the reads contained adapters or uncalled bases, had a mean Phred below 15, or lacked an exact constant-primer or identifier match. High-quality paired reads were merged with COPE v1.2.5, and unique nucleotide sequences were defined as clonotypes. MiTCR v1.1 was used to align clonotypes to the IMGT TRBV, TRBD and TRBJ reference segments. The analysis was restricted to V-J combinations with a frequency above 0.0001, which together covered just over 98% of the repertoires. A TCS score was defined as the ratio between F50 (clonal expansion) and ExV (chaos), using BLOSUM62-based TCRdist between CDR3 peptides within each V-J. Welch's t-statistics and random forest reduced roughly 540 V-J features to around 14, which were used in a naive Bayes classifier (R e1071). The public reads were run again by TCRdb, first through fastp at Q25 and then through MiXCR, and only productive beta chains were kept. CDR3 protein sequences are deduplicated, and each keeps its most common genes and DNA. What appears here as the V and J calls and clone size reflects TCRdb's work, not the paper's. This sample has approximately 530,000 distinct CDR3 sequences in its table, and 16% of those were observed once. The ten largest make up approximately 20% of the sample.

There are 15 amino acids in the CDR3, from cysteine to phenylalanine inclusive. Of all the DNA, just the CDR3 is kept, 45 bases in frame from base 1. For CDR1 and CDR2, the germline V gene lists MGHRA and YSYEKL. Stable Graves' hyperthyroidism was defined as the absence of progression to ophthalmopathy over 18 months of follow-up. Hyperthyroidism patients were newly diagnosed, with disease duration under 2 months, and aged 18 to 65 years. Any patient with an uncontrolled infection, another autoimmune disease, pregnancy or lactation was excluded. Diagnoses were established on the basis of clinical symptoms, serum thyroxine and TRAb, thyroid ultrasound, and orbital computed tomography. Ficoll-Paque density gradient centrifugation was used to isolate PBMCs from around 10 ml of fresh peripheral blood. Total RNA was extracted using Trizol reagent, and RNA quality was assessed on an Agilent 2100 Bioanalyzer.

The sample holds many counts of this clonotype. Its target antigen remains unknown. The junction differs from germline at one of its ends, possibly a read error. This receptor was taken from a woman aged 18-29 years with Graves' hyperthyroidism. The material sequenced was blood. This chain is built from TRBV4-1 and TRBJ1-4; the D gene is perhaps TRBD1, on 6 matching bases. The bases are TGCGCCAGCACCCAAGAGGACAGACGGGATGAAAAACTGTTTTTT. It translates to CASTQEDRRDEKLFF.